The clone carrying this TCR beta chain was observed many times. Its specificity is not known. Preparation of the TCRbeta library was carried out with unique molecular identifiers. Each CDR3 protein is one row after TCRdb ran MiXCR on the PCR reads. The sample has tens of thousands of distinct CDR3 sequences; less than 8.5% are singletons. The data stem from a study of T-cell reconstitution after alpha-beta-depleted transplantation in children. Per germline, CDR1 SGHAT and CDR2 FQDESV (reference sequence). V was clipped by 3 bases and J by 4 bases, with 6 bases between them. CDR3 length: 12 amino acids. Study-wide points: Day-60 TCRbeta diversity that was high in some patients was derived from surviving recipient T cells and thymic progenitors. Several hundred expanded graft clones reportedly gave rise to the alpha-beta T cells present about two months after transplant. Newly produced T cells mostly provided counts and TCRbeta diversity after one year, as hyperexpanded clones declined.

This clonotype originated in a child under three years old who had a stem cell transplant for acute myeloid leukemia, so the T cells may come from the graft donor. The material sequenced was peripheral blood, taken 60 days after TCRalphabeta/CD19-depleted stem cell transplant. The chain couples TRBV11-1 to TRBJ2-5; D possibly corresponds to TRBD2 (6 bases). The chain's CDR3 is CASSFGGETQYF. CDR3 DNA: TGTGCCAGCAGCTTCGGGGGAGAGACCCAGTACTTC.